This TCR beta chain stems from a study of T-cell memory formation after mild COVID-19. Study-wide results and caveats: CD4+ contracting clones were found mainly in CM and EM, and CD8+ ones in EMRA. In pre-infection memory, a portion of responding clones appeared, which suggested that cross-reactive memory joined.

One entry per CDR3 protein results from TCRdb running MiXCR on the 5' RACE reads. This repertoire shows roughly 150,000 distinct CDR3 sequences, under 15% found once; its top ten account for about 3.6%. The CDR3 extends over 13 amino acids. Trimming at V came to 9 bases and at J to 9 bases, leaving 11 bases not matched to a gene. CDR1 is LGHNT and CDR2 is FRNRAP in the germline V gene. This clonotype was seen a few times. The antigen remains unidentified. The material sequenced was PBMCs or a T cell subset sorted from them (not recorded which). The chain has TRBV12-5 and TRBJ2-1; TRBD2 matches 7 bases. The receptor's source is a man between 18 and 35 years old who had mild COVID-19 (a few samples of this study predate the infection). Cell type and time point are not known. The chain's CDR3 is CARGSGGIREQFF. In DNA, the CDR3 is TGTGCTAGAGGATCGGGGGGAATACGTGAGCAGTTCTTC.